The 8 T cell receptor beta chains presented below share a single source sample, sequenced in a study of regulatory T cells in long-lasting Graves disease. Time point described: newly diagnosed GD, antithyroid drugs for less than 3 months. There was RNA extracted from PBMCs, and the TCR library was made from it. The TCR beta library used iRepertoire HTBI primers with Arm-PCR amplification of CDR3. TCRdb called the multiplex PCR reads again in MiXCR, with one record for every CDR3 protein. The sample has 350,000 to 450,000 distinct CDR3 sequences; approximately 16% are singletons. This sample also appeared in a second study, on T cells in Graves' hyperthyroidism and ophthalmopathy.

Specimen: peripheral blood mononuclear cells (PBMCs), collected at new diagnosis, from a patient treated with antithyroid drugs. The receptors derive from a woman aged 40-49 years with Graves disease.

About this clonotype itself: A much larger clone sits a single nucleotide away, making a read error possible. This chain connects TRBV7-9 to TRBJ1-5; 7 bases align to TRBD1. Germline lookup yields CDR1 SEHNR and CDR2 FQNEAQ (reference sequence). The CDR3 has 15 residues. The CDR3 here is CASSFVGGINQPQNF. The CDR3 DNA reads TGTGCCAGCAGCTTTGTAGGGGGCATAAATCAGCCCCAGAATTTT.

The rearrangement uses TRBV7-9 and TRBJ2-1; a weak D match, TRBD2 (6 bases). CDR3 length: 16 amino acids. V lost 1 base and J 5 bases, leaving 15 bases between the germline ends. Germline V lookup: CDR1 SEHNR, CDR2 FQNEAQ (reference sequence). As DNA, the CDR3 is TGTGCCAGCAGCTTAGTCGGACTACGATGGGACAATGAGCAGTTCTTC. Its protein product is CASSLVGLRWDNEQFF.

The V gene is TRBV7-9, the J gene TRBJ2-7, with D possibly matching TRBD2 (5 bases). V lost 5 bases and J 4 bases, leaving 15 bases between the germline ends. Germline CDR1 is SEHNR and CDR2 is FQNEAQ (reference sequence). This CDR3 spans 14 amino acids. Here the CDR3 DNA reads TGTGCCAGCAGCCCTGGACTGCAACTATACGAGCAGTACTTC. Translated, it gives CASSPGLQLYEQYF.

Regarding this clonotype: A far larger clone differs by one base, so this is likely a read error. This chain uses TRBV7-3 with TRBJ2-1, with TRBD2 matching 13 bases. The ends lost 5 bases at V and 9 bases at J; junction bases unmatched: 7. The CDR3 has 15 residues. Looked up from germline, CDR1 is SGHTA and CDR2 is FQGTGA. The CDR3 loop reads CASSQLAGGPVEQFF. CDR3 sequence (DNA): TGTGCCAGCAGCCAACTAGCGGGAGGGCCTGTTGAGCAGTTCTTC. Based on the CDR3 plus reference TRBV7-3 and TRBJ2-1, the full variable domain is GAGVSQTPSNKVTEKGKYVELRCDPISGHTALYWYRQSLGQGPEFLIYFQGTGAADDSGLPNDRFFAVRPEGSVSTLKIQRTERGDSAVYLCASSQLAGGPVEQFFGPGTRLTVL.

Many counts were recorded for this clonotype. The CDR3 DNA is TGTGCCAGCAGTTTGGCTCCAGGGGGCGCTTTGGAGACCCAGTACTTC. This sequence encodes CASSLAPGGALETQYF. The chain carries TRBV12-3 or TRBV12-4 and TRBJ2-3; 8 bases align to TRBD1. The DNA end lines up better with TRBJ2-5; the J call may be wrong. The CDR3 has 16 residues.

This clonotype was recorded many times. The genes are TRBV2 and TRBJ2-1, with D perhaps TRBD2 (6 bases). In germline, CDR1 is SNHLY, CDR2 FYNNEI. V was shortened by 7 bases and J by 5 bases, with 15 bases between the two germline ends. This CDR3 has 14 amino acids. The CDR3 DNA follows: TGTGCCAGCATTTCTAGCGTTTTAGACAATGAGCAGTTCTTC. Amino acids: CASISSVLDNEQFF.

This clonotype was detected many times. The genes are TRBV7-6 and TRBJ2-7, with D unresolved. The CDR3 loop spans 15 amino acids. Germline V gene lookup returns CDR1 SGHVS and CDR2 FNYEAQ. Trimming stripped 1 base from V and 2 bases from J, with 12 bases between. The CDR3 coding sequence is TGTGCCAGCAGCTTAGAAGGTATCCCCGCCTACGAGCAGTACTTC. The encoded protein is CASSLEGIPAYEQYF.

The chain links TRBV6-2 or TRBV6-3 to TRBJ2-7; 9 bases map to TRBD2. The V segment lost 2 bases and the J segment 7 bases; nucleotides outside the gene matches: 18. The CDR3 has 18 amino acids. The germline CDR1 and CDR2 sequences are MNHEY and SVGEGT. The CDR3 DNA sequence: TGTGCCAGCAGTTACAACCAGCGGGAGGTACGTACGACGAGGGAGCAGTACTTC. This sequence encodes CASSYNQREVRTTREQYF.